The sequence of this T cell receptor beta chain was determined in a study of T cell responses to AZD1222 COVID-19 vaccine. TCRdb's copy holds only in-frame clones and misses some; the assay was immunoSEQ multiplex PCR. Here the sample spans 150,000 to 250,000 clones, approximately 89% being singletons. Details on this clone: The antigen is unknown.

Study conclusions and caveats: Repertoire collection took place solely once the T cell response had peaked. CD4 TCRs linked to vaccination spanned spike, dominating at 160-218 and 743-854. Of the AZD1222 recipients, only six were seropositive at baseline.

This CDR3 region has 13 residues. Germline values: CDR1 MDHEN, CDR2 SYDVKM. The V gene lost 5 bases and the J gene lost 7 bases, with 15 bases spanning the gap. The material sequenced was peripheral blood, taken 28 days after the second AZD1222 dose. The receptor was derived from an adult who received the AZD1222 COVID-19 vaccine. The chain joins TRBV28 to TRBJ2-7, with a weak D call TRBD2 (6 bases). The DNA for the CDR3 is TGTGCCAGCAGTGCCGGGGCCGCGGGGGAGCAGTACTTC. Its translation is CASSAGAAGEQYF. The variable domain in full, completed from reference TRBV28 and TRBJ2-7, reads DVKVTQSSRYLVKRTGEKVFLECVQDMDHENMFWYRQDPGLGLRLIYFSYDVKMKEKGDIPEGYSVSREKKERFSLILESASTNQTSMYLCASSAGAAGEQYFGPGTRLTVT.